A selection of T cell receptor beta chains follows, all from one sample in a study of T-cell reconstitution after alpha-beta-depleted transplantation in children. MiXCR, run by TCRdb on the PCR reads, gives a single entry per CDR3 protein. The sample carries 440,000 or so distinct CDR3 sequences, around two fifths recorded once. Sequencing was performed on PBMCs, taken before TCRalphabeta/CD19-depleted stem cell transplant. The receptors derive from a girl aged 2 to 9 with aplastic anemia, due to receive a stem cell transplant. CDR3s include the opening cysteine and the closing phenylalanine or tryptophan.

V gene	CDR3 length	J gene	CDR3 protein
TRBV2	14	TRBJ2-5	CASSEWTTQETQYF
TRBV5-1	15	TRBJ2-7	CASSLWTGLSYEQYF
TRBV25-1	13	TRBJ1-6	CATGGAGSSPLHF
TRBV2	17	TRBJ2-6	CASRPGTANSGANVLTF
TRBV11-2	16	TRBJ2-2	CASRRTSGSQGGELFF
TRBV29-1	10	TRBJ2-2	CSVCTGELFF
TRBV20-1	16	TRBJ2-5	CSAPGLAGVQGETQYF
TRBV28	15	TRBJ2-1	CASTQRLAGANEQFF
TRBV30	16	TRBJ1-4	CAWSPGRKTTNEKLFF
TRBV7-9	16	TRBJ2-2	CASSSVWGANTGELFF
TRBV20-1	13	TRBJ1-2	CSAGRGGGQGYTF
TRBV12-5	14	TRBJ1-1	CASGLSPGNTEAFF
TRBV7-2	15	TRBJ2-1	CASSLDQSSYNEQFF
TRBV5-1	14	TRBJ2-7	CASSQLGQGGEQYF
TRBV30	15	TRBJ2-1	CAWIGAGGAYNEQFF
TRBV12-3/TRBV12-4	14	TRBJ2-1	CASSRSSGGNEQFF
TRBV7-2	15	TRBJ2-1	CASSLDIREYNEQFF
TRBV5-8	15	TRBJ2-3	CATTRPGLASITQYF
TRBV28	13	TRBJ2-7	CASSQGLLGEQYF
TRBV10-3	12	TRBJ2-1	CAISESEREQFF
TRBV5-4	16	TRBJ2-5	CASSSGLAGRQETQYF
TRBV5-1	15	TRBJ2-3	CASRPDRGFTDTQYF
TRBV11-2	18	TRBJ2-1	CASSSPPGAPSSYNEQFF
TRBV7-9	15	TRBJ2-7	CASSAWGQGGNEQYF
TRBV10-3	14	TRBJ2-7	CAITEGQRSYEQYF
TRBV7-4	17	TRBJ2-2	CASSLGERGGYTGELFF
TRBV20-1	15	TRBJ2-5	CSAWARDRGQETQYF
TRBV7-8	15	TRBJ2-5	CASSFRGRRKETQYF
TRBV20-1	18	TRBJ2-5	CSAGLGPGTSGEGETQYF
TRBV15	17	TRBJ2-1	CATSRDSAGGAPNEQFF
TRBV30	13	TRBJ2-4	CAWSRDSENIQYF
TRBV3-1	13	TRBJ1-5	CASSQWPEGPQHF
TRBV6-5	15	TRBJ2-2	CASSWQATNTGELFF
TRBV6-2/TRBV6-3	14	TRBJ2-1	CASTVLASYNEQFF
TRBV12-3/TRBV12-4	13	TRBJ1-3	CASSFGPGNTIYF
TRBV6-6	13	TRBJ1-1	CASSYSGGAEAFF
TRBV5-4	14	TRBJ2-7	CASSRGLAGFEQYF
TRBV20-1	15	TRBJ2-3	CSAPALQGGRDTQYF
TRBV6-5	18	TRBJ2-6	CASSYAGGGPSGANVLTF
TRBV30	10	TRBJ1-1	CAWAGPGAFF
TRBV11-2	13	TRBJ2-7	CASSYLRPLEEYF
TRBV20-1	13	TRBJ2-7	CSAKGGASYEQYF
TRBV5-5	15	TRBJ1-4	CASSLPTGQDEKLFF
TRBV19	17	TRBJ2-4	CASSIDGLRLAKNIQYF
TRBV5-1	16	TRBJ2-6	CASSLATGSGANVLTF
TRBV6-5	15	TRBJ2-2	CASSSEGGYTGELFF
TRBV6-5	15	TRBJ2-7	CASSFPAGGSYEQYF
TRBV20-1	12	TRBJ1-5	CSASSIPQPQHF
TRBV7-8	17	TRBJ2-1	CASSPLAVGSSYNEQFF
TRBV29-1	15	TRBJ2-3	CSAPERDPLTDTQYF
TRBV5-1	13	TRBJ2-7	CASWGTATYEQYF